This T cell receptor beta chain was captured in a study of control samples from healthy donors and cancer patients. The assay was immunoSEQ multiplex PCR, and TCRdb's table has in-frame clones only and misses some. The sample carries tens of thousands of clones, about 95% recorded once. Germline-derived CDR1 and CDR2 are SGDLS and YYNGEE. The CDR3 has 14 amino acids. The V and J ends lost 0 bases and 0 bases respectively, with 6 bases between them. The chain has TRBV9 and TRBJ1-1, with D hard to call. What was sequenced was blood. The TCR originated in a man aged 25-40 years in good health. CDR3 loop: CASSVGGMNTEAFF. Here the CDR3 DNA reads TGTGCCAGCAGCGTAGGAGGAATGAACACTGAAGCTTTCTTT.